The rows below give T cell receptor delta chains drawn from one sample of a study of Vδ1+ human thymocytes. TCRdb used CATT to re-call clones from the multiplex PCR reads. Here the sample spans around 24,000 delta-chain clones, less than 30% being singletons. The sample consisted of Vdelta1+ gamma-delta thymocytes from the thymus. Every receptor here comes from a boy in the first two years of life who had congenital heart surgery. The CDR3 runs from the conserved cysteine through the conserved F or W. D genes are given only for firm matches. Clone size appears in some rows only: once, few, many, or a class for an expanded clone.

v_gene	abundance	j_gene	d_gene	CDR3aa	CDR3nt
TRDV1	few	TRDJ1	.	CALGEGSWGTDKLIF	TGTGCTCTTGGGGAAGGGTCTTGGGGGACCGATAAACTCATCTTT
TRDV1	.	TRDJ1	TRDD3	CALGGPPPTGGYAGSDKLIF	TGTGCTCTTGGGGGCCCACCTCCTACTGGGGGATACGCAGGGTCCGATAAACTCATCTTT
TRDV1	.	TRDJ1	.	CALGERDFGSWYTDKLIF	TGTGCTCTTGGAGAGAGAGATTTTGGATCCTGGTACACCGATAAACTCATCTTT
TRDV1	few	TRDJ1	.	CALGECDYGSTVGIRSDKLIF	TGTGCTCTTGGGGAATGTGATTATGGGTCCACCGTGGGCATACGGTCCGATAAACTCATCTTT
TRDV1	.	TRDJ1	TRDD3	CALGKLPGALLGKLIF	TGTGCTCTTGGGAAACTTCCAGGGGCGCTACTGGGGAAACTCATCTTT
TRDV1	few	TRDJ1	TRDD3	CALGEPPTSYWGMGGYTDKLIF	TGTGCTCTTGGGGAACCCCCCACCTCCTACTGGGGGATGGGGGGGTACACCGATAAACTCATCTTT
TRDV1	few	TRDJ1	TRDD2	CALGVPSYEYWGPKLIF	TGTGCTCTTGGGGTTCCTTCCTACGAGTACTGGGGACCCAAACTCATCTTT
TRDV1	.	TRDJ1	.	CALGEEPYTDKLIF	TGTGCTCTTGGGGAGGAACCGTACACCGATAAACTCATCTTT
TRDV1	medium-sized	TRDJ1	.	CALGELRPRGDKLIF	TGTGCTCTTGGGGAACTTCGCCCTCGTGGCGATAAACTCATCTTT
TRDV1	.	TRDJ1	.	CALGELVYLTDKLIF	TGTGCTCTTGGGGAACTAGTCTACCTCACCGATAAACTCATCTTT
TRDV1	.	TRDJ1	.	CALGETSPPRRRVGVNTDKLIF	TGTGCTCTTGGGGAAACGAGTCCTCCTCGGAGGAGGGTGGGGGTTAACACCGATAAACTCATCTTT
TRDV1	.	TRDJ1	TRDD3	CALGELMFPAVKGVLGEEYTDKLIF	TGTGCTCTTGGGGAACTAATGTTTCCCGCAGTGAAGGGGGTACTGGGGGAAGAGTACACCGATAAACTCATCTTT
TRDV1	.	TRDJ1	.	CALGDHRPSTCGGSLYTDKLIF	TGTGCTCTTGGGGACCACAGGCCTTCCACGTGTGGGGGGAGTTTGTACACCGATAAACTCATCTTT
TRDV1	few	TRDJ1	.	CALGGRTSLKAKLIF	TGTGCTCTTGGGGGCCGGACGTCGCTAAAAGCTAAACTCATCTTT
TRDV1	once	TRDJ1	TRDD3	CALGSEFPPWGRHKLIF	TGTGCTCTTGGGTCAGAATTTCCTCCCTGGGGGAGACATAAACTCATCTTT
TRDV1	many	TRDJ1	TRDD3	CALGETPSSWGDYTDKLIF	TGTGCTCTTGGGGAAACCCCCAGTTCCTGGGGGGACTACACCGATAAACTCATCTTT
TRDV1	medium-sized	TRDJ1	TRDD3	CALGPSCTGGYYTDKLIF	TGTGCTCTTGGGCCTTCCTGTACTGGGGGATATTACACCGATAAACTCATCTTT
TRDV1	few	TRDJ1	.	CALGKKPGEPIKLIF	TGTGCTCTTGGGAAAAAACCGGGGGAACCGATTAAACTCATCTTT
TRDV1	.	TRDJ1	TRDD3	CALGERLKRYWGPYTDKLIF	TGTGCTCTTGGGGAACGGCTGAAGCGGTACTGGGGACCGTACACCGATAAACTCATCTTT
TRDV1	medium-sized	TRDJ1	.	CALGDPFPPYWMPDKLIF	TGTGCTCTTGGGGACCCTTTCCCCCCGTACTGGATGCCCGATAAACTCATCTTT
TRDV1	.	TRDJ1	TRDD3	CALGELGVAGGYVRYTDKLIF	TGTGCTCTTGGGGAACTGGGGGTGGCTGGGGGATATGTCCGGTACACCGATAAACTCATCTTT
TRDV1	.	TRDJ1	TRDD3	CALGEPSLLGDTKYTDKLIF	TGTGCTCTTGGGGAACCCAGCCTACTGGGGGATACAAAGTACACCGATAAACTCATCTTT
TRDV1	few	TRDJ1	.	CALGVLPTRGIQHKLIF	TGTGCTCTTGGGGTACTTCCTACCCGGGGGATACAGCATAAACTCATCTTT
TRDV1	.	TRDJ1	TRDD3	CALGEDLLGETKYTDKLIF	TGTGCTCTTGGGGAAGACCTACTGGGGGAAACAAAGTACACCGATAAACTCATCTTT
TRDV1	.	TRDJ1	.	CALGEQPSLFPALDPHKLIF	TGTGCTCTTGGGGAACAACCATCCCTCTTCCCAGCCCTTGACCCACATAAACTCATCTTT
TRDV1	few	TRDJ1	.	CALGACPASYQYWGTHFTDKLIF	TGTGCTCTTGGGGCCTGCCCCGCTTCCTACCAGTACTGGGGGACGCACTTCACCGATAAACTCATCTTT
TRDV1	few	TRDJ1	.	CALGGQRPVYYPVTDKLIF	TGTGCTCTTGGGGGACAACGCCCCGTCTATTATCCCGTTACCGATAAACTCATCTTT
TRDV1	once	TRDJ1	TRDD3	CALGQHHYWGNDKLIF	TGTGCTCTTGGGCAACACCATTACTGGGGGAACGATAAACTCATCTTT
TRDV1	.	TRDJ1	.	CALGEGAPTRDTDKLIF	TGTGCTCTTGGGGAAGGTGCCCCTACGAGGGATACCGATAAACTCATCTTT
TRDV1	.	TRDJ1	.	CALGGPYSTGRGTDKLIF	TGTGCTCTTGGGGGCCCCTACTCTACTGGGAGGGGCACCGATAAACTCATCTTT
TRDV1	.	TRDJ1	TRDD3	CALGERVTGGLSRHTDKLIF	TGTGCTCTTGGGGAACGAGTTACTGGGGGACTATCAAGACACACCGATAAACTCATCTTT
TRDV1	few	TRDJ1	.	CALSTLHTDKLIF	TGTGCTCTTTCTACGTTACACACCGATAAACTCATCTTT
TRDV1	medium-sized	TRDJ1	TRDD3	CALGELHFLPTAGGYTPTDKLIF	TGTGCTCTTGGGGAACTTCATTTCCTACCAACCGCCGGGGGATACACCCCAACCGATAAACTCATCTTT
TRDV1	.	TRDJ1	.	CALGDPVPLRTDKLIF	TGTGCTCTTGGGGACCCCGTTCCCCTCCGGACCGATAAACTCATCTTT
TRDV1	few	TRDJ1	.	CALGELGFGDTDKLIF	TGTGCTCTTGGGGAACTAGGGTTCGGGGACACCGATAAACTCATCTTT
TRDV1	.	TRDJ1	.	CALGGFLLTHPLIF	TGTGCTCTTGGGGGGTTCCTTCTTACTCACCCGCTCATCTTT
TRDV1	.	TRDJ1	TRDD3	CALGELRANFVGTSDWGYTDKLIF	TGTGCTCTTGGGGAGCTCCGTGCTAATTTCGTGGGGACCTCGGACTGGGGGTACACCGATAAACTCATCTTT
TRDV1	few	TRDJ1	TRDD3	CALGELRIIYNRSWGIGYTDKLIF	TGTGCTCTCGGGGAACTGAGGATAATATATAATCGGTCCTGGGGGATAGGGTACACCGATAAACTCATCTTT
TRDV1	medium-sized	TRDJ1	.	CALGELDPRPELIF	TGTGCTCTTGGGGAACTGGACCCTAGACCTGAGCTCATCTTT
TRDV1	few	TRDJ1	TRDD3	CALGDFSFRLWGISPNTDKLIF	TGTGCTCTTGGGGATTTTTCTTTTCGCCTATGGGGGATAAGCCCTAACACCGATAAACTCATCTTT
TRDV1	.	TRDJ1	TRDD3	CALGETLPPYWGVSSPDKLIF	TGTGCTCTTGGGGAAACGCTTCCTCCGTACTGGGGGGTAAGCAGTCCCGATAAACTCATCTTT
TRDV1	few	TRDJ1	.	CALAGNAFWSGDNAARVYTDKLIF	TGTGCTCTTGCGGGGAACGCGTTTTGGTCTGGGGACAACGCAGCGAGAGTCTACACCGATAAACTCATCTTT
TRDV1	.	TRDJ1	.	CALGELFSGASSAPLRWGPQYTDKLIF	TGTGCTCTTGGGGAACTTTTCTCTGGGGCCTCCTCCGCTCCCCTTCGCTGGGGCCCCCAATACACCGATAAACTCATCTTT
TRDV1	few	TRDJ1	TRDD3	CALGTPKPLRGGSAKLIF	TGTGCTCTTGGGACCCCTAAACCATTACGAGGGGGATCCGCTAAACTCATCTTT
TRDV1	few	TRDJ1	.	CALGGGMGVTGHDKLIF	TGTGCTCTTGGTGGCGGCATGGGGGTTACCGGCCACGATAAACTCATCTTT
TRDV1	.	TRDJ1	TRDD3	CALGDRFRTGDTKLIF	TGTGCTCTTGGGGACAGATTCCGAACTGGGGATACGAAACTCATCTTT
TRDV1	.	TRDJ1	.	CALGGPFLRTYGTDKLIF	TGTGCTCTTGGGGGCCCTTTTTTAAGAACGTACGGCACCGATAAACTCATCTTT
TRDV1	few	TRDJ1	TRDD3	CALGDPFLRRDQLGDTSTDKLIF	TGTGCTCTTGGGGACCCATTCCTACGGCGGGATCAACTGGGGGATACGTCCACCGATAAACTCATCTTT
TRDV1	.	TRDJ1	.	CALGELSHKRKDGWPDKLIF	TGTGCTCTTGGGGAACTATCCCACAAGAGGAAGGATGGGTGGCCCGATAAACTCATCTTT
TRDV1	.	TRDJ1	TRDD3	CALGEPGDSLAMGTGGCHTDKLIF	TGTGCTCTTGGGGAACCAGGGGACTCTCTTGCCATGGGTACTGGGGGATGCCACACCGATAAACTCATCTTT
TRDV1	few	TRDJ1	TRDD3	CALGVPLTNWGIRGTDKLIF	TGTGCTCTTGGGGTCCCATTAACGAACTGGGGGATACGTGGCACCGATAAACTCATCTTT